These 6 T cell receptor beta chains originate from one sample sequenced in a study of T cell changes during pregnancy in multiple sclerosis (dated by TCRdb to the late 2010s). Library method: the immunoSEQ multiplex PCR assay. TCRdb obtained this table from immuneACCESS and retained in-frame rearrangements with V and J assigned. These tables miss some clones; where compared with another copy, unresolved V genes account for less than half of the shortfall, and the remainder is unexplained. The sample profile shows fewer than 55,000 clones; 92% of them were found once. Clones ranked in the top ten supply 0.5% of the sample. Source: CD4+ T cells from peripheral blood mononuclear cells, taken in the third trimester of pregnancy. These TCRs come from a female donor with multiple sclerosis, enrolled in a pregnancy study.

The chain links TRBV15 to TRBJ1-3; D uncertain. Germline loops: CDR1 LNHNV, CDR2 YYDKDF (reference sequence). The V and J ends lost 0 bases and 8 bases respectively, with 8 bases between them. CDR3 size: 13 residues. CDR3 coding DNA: TGTGCCACCAGCAGAGATCTCGGGGACACCATATATTTT. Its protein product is CATSRDLGDTIYF.

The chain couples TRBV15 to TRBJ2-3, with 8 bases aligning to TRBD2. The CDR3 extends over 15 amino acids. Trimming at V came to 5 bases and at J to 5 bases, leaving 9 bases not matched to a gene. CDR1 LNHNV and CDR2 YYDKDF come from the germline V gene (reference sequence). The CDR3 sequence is CATSETGTRGDTQYF. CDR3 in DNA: TGTGCCACCAGCGAAACCGGGACTAGGGGAGATACGCAGTATTTT.

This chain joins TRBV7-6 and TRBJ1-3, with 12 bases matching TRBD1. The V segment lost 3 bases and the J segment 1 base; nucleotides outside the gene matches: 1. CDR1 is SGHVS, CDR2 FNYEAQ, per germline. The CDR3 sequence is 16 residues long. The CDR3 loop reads CASSLGQGASGNTIYF. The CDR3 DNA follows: TGTGCCAGCAGCTTGGGACAGGGGGCATCTGGAAACACCATATATTTT.

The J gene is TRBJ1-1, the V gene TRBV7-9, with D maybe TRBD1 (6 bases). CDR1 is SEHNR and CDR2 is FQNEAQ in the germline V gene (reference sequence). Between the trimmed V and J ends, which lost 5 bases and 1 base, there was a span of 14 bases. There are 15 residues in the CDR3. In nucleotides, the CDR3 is TGTGCCAGCAGCCCCAATCAGGGGCCGAACACTGAAGCTTTCTTT. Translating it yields CASSPNQGPNTEAFF.

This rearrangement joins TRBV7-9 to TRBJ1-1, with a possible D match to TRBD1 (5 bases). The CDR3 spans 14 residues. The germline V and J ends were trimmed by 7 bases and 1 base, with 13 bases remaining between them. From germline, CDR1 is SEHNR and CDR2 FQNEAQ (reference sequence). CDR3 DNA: TGTGCCAGCACCGGGGGACGGGGGAACACTGAAGCTTTCTTT. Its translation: CASTGGRGNTEAFF. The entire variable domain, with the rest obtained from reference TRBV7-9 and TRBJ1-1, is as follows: DTGVSQNPRHKITKRGQNVTFRCDPISEHNRLYWYRQTLGQGPEFLTYFQNEAQLEKSRLLSDRFSAERPKGSFSTLEIQRTEQGDSAMYLCASTGGRGNTEAFFGQGTRLTVV.

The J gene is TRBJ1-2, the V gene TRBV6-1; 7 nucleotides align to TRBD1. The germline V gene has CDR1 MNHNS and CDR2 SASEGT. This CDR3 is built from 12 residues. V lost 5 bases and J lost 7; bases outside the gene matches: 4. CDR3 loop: CASSPQGFGYTF. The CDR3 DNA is TGTGCCAGCAGTCCACAGGGGTTTGGCTACACCTTC.